This T cell receptor beta chain was observed in a study of CD8 T cells in Susac syndrome (dated by TCRdb to between 2018 and 2021). Regarding the research as a whole: Repertoire sequencing was used to test whether CD8+ T cell activation and differentiation in Susac syndrome was antigen driven. The research as a whole found: The study acknowledged that relatively few individuals were included in the TCR sequencing and HLA analysis.

This clonotype has just a few counts. The antigen it recognizes is unknown. No clone much larger than this one lies a single base away; base qualities are absent. The germline V gene gives CDR1 as KGHSH and CDR2 as LQKENI. Trimming takes 4 bases off V and 5 bases off J; junction bases not matched to a gene: 5. The CDR3 holds 14 amino acids from the cysteine to the phenylalanine. The read is trimmed to its CDR3 DNA, 42 bases read in frame from base 1. RNA was extracted using the RNeasy kit, and about 0.5 to 1 ug of the RNA was reverse transcribed with random hexamers. The immunoSEQ multiplex PCR assay, which covers 54 Vbeta and 13 Jbeta segments, was used to amplify TCR beta CDR3 regions. PCR amplification bias was corrected by using a synthetic template baseline for primer optimization and computational correction. The study's own analysis went as follows. Only productive sequences were kept, with reads annotated to V, D and J genes according to IMGT and analyzed in immunoSEQ Analyzer. To calculate clonality, Shannon entropy was normalized by log2 of the number of productive unique sequences and then subtracted from one. For each patient and control, public and private clones were evaluated among the 100 most prevalent clones. Susac-specific clones were defined as absent from healthy and MS cohorts, around 980 published viral clones and other ImmuneACCESS disease sequences. TCRdb reprocessing: public reads trimmed at Q25 with fastp, clones called with MiXCR, in-frame beta chains kept. Each CDR3 protein appears once, grouped with its most common genes and DNA. TCRdb's processing, not the authors' own work, is the source of the V and J calls. The sample contains some 120,000 distinct CDR3 sequences, 90% to 95% of them found a single time. Of the sample, 0.095% to 0.15% falls within the top ten clones.

Peripheral blood CD8+ and CD4+ T cells from healthy donors, Susac syndrome patients and multiple sclerosis patients were profiled using high-throughput TCR beta sequencing. The multiple sclerosis controls were treatment-naive patients who had stable or active relapsing-remitting disease and met the revised McDonald criteria. Bulk CD8+ and CD4+ T cells were purified by magnetic negative isolation, while CD8+ TEMRA cells were enriched using FACS. Blood was drawn into EDTA tubes, processed within 24 hours, and PBMCs were isolated by density gradient centrifugation. PBMCs intended for TCR sequencing were cryopreserved in liquid nitrogen and thawed later in a water bath at 37 degrees C. The sorted or isolated CD4+, CD8+ and CD8+ TEMRA cells reached a purity of at least 90%.

The sequence links TRBV18 to TRBJ1-2; 9 bases in the middle match TRBD1. Sequencing was done on a sample of CD4+ T cells from PBMCs. The receptor comes from a human donor with multiple sclerosis. The CDR3 protein sequence reads: CASSLRTGDYGYTF. The DNA sequence is as follows: TGTGCCAGCTCACTACGGACAGGGGATTATGGCTACACCTTC.